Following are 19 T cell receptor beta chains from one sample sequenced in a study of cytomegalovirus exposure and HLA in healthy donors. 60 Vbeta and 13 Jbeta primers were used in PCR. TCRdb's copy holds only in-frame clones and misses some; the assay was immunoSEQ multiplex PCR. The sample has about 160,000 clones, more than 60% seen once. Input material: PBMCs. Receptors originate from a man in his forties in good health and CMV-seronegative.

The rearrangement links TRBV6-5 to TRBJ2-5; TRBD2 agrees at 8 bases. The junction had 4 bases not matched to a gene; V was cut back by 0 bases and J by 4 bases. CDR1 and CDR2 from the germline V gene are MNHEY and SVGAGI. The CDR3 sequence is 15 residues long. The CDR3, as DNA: TGTGCCAGCAGTTACTCGACGGGGGGGCTAGAGACCCAGTACTTC. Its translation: CASSYSTGGLETQYF.

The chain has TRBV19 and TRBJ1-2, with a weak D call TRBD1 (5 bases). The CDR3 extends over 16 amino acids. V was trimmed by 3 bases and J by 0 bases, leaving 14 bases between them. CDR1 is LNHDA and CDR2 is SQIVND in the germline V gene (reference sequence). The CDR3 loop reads CASSIQGAVANYGYTF. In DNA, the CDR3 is TGTGCCAGTAGTATCCAGGGCGCAGTAGCTAACTATGGCTACACCTTC. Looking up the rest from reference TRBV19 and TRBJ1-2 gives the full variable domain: DGGITQSPKYLFRKEGQNVTLSCEQNLNHDAMYWYRQDPGQGLRLIYYSQIVNDFQKGDIAEGYSVSREKKESFPLTVTSAQKNPTAFYLCASSIQGAVANYGYTFGSGTRLTVV.

This CDR3 reads CASSFSFEAGGNTF. The CDR3 DNA sequence: TGTGCCAGCAGCTTCTCTTTTGAGGCAGGGGGCAACACCTTC. The rearrangement joins TRBV7-9 to TRBJ1-2, with 8 positions matching TRBD1. From germline, CDR1 is SEHNR and CDR2 FQNEAQ (reference sequence). The CDR3 length is 14 residues. The V segment lost 3 bases and the J segment 12 bases; nucleotides outside the gene matches: 12.

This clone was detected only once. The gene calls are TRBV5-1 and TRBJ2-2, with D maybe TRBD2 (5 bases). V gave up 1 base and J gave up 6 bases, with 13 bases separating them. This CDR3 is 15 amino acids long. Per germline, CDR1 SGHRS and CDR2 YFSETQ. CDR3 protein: CASSLRGTSAGELFF. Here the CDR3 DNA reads TGCGCCAGCAGCTTGCGGGGAACCTCTGCCGGGGAGCTGTTTTTT.

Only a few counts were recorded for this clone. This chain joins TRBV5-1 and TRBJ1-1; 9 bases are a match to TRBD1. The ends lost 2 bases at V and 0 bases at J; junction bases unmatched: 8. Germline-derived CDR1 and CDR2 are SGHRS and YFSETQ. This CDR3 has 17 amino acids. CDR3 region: CASSLPQGAGVNTEAFF. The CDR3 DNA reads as TGCGCCAGCAGCTTACCACAGGGGGCAGGTGTGAACACTGAAGCTTTCTTT.

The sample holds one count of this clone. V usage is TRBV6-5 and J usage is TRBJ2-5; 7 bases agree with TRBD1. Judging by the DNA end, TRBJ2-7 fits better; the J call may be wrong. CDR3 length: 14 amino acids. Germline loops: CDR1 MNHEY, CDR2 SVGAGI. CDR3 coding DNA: TGTGCCAGCAAGTCCCGGGACAGCGCCTACGAGCAGTACTTC. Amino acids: CASKSRDSAYEQYF.

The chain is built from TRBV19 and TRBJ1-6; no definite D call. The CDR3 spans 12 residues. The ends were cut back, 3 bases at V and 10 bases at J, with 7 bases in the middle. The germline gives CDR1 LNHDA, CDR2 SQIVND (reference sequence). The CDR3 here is CASSIEGSPLHF. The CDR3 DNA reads TGTGCCAGTAGTATCGAGGGATCACCCCTCCACTTT.

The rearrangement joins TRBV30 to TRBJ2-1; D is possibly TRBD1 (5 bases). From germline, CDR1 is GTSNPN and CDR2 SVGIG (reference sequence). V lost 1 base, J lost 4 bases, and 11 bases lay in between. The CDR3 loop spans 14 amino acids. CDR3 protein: CAWSDVTVYNEQFF. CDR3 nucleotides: TGTGCCTGGAGTGATGTGACAGTATACAATGAGCAGTTCTTC.

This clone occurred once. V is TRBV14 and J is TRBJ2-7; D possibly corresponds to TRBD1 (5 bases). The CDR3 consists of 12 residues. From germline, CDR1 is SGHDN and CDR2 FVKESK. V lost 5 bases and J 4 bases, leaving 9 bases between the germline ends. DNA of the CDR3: TGTGCCAGCAGCAATTCAGGGTACGAGCAGTACTTC. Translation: CASSNSGYEQYF.

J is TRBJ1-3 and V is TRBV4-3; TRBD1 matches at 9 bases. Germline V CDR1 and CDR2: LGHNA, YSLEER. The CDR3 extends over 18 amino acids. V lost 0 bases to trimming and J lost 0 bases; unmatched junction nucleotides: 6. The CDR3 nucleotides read TGCGCCAGCAGCCAAGAACAGACAGGGGGGCCCTCTGGAAACACCATATATTTT. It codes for CASSQEQTGGPSGNTIYF.

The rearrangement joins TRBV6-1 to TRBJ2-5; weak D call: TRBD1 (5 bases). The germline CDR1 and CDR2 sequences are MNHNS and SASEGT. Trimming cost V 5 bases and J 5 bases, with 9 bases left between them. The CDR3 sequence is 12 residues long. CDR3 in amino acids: CASSRGWETQYF. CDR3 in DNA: TGTGCCAGCAGTAGGGGTTGGGAGACCCAGTACTTC.

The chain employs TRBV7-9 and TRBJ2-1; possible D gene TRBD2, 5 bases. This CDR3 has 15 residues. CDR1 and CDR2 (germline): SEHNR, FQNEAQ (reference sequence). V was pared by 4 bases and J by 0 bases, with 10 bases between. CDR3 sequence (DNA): TGTGCCAGCAGCTACGGGGTAAGCTCCTACAATGAGCAGTTCTTC. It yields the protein CASSYGVSSYNEQFF.

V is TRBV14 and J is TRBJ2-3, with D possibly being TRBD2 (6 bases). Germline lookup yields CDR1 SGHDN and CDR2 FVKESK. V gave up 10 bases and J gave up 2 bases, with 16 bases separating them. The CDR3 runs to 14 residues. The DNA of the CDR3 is TGTGCCACCAAAAGTTCACTAGCCACAGATACGCAGTATTTT. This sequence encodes CATKSSLATDTQYF.

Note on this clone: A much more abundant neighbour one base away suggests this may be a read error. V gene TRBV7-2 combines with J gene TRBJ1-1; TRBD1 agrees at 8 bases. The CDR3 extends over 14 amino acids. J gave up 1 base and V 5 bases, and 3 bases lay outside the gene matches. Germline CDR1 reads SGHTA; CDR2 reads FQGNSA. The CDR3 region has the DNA TGTGCCAGCAGCGCGGACAGGGCGAACACTGAAGCTTTCTTT. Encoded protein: CASSADRANTEAFF.

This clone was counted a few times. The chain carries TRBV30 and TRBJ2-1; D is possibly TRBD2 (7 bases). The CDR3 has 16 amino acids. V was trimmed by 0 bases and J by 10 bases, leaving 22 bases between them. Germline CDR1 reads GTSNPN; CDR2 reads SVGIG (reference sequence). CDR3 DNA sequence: TGTGCCTGGAGTGTACGCGGCAGGACAGCGGGGACCGAGCAGTTCTTC. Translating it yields CAWSVRGRTAGTEQFF.

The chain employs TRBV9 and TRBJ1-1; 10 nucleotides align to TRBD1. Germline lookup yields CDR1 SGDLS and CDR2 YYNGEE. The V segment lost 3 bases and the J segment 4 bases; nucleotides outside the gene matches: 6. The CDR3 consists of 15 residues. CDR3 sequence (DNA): TGTGCCAGCAGCGCCTCCGGGACAGGGGTCACTGAAGCTTTCTTT. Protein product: CASSASGTGVTEAFF.

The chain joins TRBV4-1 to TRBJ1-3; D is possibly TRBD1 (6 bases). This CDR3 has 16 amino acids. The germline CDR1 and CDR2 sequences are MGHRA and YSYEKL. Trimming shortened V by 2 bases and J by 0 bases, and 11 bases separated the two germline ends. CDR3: CASSQSGTTSGNTIYF. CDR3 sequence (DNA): TGCGCCAGCAGCCAATCCGGGACAACCTCTGGAAACACCATATATTTT.

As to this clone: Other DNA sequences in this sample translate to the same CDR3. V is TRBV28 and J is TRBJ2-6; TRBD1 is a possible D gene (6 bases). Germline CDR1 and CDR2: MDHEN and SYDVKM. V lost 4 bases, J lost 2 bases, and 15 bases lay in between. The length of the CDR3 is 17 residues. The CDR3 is CASSSTGTGTGANVLTF. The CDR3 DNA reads TGTGCCAGCAGTTCCACCGGAACAGGGACTGGGGCCAACGTCCTGACTTTC.

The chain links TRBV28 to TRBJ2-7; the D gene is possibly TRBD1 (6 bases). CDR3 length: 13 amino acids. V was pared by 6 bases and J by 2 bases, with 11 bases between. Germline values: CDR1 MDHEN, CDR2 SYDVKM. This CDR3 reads CASRSGTTYEQYF. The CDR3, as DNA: TGTGCCAGCAGGTCCGGGACAACCTACGAGCAGTACTTC.